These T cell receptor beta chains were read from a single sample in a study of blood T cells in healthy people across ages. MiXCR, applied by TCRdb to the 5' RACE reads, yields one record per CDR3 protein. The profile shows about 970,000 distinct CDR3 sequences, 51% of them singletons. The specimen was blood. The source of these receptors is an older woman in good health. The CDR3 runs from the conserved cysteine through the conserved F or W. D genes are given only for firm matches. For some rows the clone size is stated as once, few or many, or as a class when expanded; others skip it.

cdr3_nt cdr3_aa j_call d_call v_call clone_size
TGTGCCAGCAGCCCTCTCTCGGACGGGGACGAGCAGTACTTC CASSPLSDGDEQYF TRBJ2-7 NA TRBV7-9 NA
TGCGCCAGCAGCTTGGACAGGGGAAGAGGTGAGCAGTTCTTC CASSLDRGRGEQFF TRBJ2-1 TRBD1 TRBV5-1 NA
TGTGCCAGCAGCCAGGGGGGCAGATTCTACGAGCAGTACTTC CASSQGGRFYEQYF TRBJ2-7 NA TRBV14 NA
TGCGCCAGCAGCCAAGAGGGACCCTACAATGAGCAGTACTTC CASSQEGPYNEQYF TRBJ2-7 NA TRBV4-1 NA
TGTGCCAGCAGCTCTCCCTCGGGGGGACTTCACCACGAGCAGTACTTC CASSSPSGGLHHEQYF TRBJ2-7 TRBD2 TRBV7-2 NA
TGTGCCAGCAGCTTGATGACAGGCCCAGGCTACACCTTC CASSLMTGPGYTF TRBJ1-2 NA TRBV28 NA
TGTGCCACCAGCAGATGGTTGGAGACCCAGTACTTC CATSRWLETQYF TRBJ2-5 NA TRBV15 NA
TGTGCCAGCAGCTCCGGGGGTAATGAAAAACTGTTTTTT CASSSGGNEKLFF TRBJ1-4 NA TRBV7-2 few
TGCAGCGTGAACGGGGTCGGAGGAGAGACCCAGTACTTC CSVNGVGGETQYF TRBJ2-5 NA TRBV29-1 NA
TGTGCCAGCAGGCCTACTAGCTCATACTTACAAGAGACCCAGTACTTC CASRPTSSYLQETQYF TRBJ2-5 NA TRBV11-2 few
TGCAGCCTACTAGCGGCCACAGATACGCAGTATTTT CSLLAATDTQYF TRBJ2-3 TRBD2 TRBV20-1 NA
TGTGCCAGCAGTGAAAAGGGACTCCGGGGCTACACCTTC CASSEKGLRGYTF TRBJ1-2 NA TRBV2 NA
TGTGCCAGCTCACCACCGTCTAGATCATACGAGCAGTACTTC CASSPPSRSYEQYF TRBJ2-7 NA TRBV18 few
TGTGCCAGCAGTAAATCCTACGAGCAGTACTTC CASSKSYEQYF TRBJ2-7 NA TRBV3-1 few
TGTGCCAGCAGAGGGGTCTCTGCGGGCTGGCAGTACTTC CASRGVSAGWQYF TRBJ2-7 NA TRBV6-6 few
TGCAGTGCTAGAGGGGGGCTAGCGGATAATGAGCAGTTCTTC CSARGGLADNEQFF TRBJ2-1 NA TRBV20-1 NA
TGTGCCAGCAGCCTACGACCGGCGGAGACCCAGTACTTC CASSLRPAETQYF TRBJ2-5 NA TRBV7-9 NA
TGTGCCACCCGGACAGAAGCCAACTATGGCTACACCTTC CATRTEANYGYTF TRBJ1-2 NA TRBV28 NA
TGTGCCATCAGTCCACAGGGGGCGCGGACTGAAGCTTTCTTT CAISPQGARTEAFF TRBJ1-1 TRBD1 TRBV10-3 NA
TGCAGTGCTAGTCGGGACTCTGGGGCCAACGTCCTGACTTTC CSASRDSGANVLTF TRBJ2-6 NA TRBV20-1 NA
TGTGCCAGCAGCCTAGGGTATGCCGGCAATCAGCCCCAGTATTTT CASSLGYAGNQPQYF TRBJ2-3 NA TRBV7-9 NA
TGTGCCAGCAGTTTTGCGTTGGGGGGGCCGGCGTATTTT CASSFALGGPAYF TRBJ2-3 NA TRBV12-3/TRBV12-4 NA
TGTGCCACCAGTGAAACCGGGACTACTAGCACAGATACGCAGTATTTT CATSETGTTSTDTQYF TRBJ2-3 TRBD2 TRBV24-1 NA
TGTGCCACCAGCAGAGAGGACATCCAGCCCCAGCATTTT CATSREDIQPQHF TRBJ1-5 NA TRBV15 few
TGCAGTGCCCTCGGACAGGGGCAGGTGAATTCACCCCTCCACTTT CSALGQGQVNSPLHF TRBJ1-6 TRBD1 TRBV20-1 few
TGCAGCGTTGGACCCGGGACAGGTAGGAACACTGAAGCTTTCTTT CSVGPGTGRNTEAFF TRBJ1-1 TRBD1 TRBV29-1 NA
TGTGCCAGCGGGCCCTTAGGCGAGCAGTACTTC CASGPLGEQYF TRBJ2-7 NA TRBV14 few
TGTGCCAGCAGTTCCGGCCGGGAGGTTCGAGAGACCCAGTACTTC CASSSGREVRETQYF TRBJ2-5 TRBD2 TRBV6-2/TRBV6-3 NA
TGTGCCAGCAGCTTAGTGGTTATGTCTAGCGGGAGTGGCGGGGAGCTGTTTTTT CASSLVVMSSGSGGELFF TRBJ2-2 TRBD2 TRBV7-2 NA
TGTGCCAGCATCGACTTCCCAGGGGTTCACGAGCAGTACTTC CASIDFPGVHEQYF TRBJ2-7 NA TRBV28 NA
TGCGCCAGCGCACCCTCGGCGGGAGTAGTCTACGAGCAGTACTTC CASAPSAGVVYEQYF TRBJ2-7 TRBD2 TRBV5-1 NA
TGTGCCAGCAGCCACAGGGTTTCCGGGGAGCTGTTTTTT CASSHRVSGELFF TRBJ2-2 NA TRBV7-7 NA
TGTGCCAGCAGCTTTCGCGGAAGGGAAAAACTGTTTTTT CASSFRGREKLFF TRBJ1-4 NA TRBV11-1 NA
TGTGCCAGCAGCTCACTCCAGGGCAGGCATAATGAGCAGTTCTTC CASSSLQGRHNEQFF TRBJ2-1 NA TRBV11-2 NA
TGTGCCAGCAGCTACGACAGCCAGCAATTGGAGCAGTACTTC CASSYDSQQLEQYF TRBJ2-7 NA TRBV7-2 once
TGTGCCAGCAGCCCGGCACCGGGACAGGGGGCGAACACTGAAGCTTTCTTT CASSPAPGQGANTEAFF TRBJ1-1 TRBD1 TRBV3-1 NA
TGTGCCAGCAGGGAAAGGGGCGAGGGCTCCTATGGCTACACCTTC CASRERGEGSYGYTF TRBJ1-2 NA TRBV11-2 NA